The sequence of this T cell receptor beta chain was determined in a study of T-cell memory formation after mild COVID-19. Between the trimmed V and J ends, which lost 3 bases and 10 bases, there was a span of 7 bases. Germline CDR1 and CDR2: LGHNA and YNFKEQ. The CDR3 runs to 11 residues. Only a few counts were recorded for this clonotype. MiXCR was run by TCRdb on the 5' RACE reads, yielding one entry per CDR3 protein. The sample contains about 320,000 distinct CDR3 sequences, more than 13% of which appear only once. The receptor's source is a man aged 18 to 30 who had mild COVID-19 (a few samples of this study predate the infection). Cell type and time point are not known. The V call is TRBV4-2, the J call TRBJ2-1, with D perhaps TRBD1 or TRBD2 (5 bases each). Sequencing used PBMCs or a T cell subset sorted from them (not recorded which). The CDR3 coding sequence is TGTGCCAGCAGCCAGGGACGGGAGCAGTTCTTC. Residues: CASSQGREQFF.